These T cell receptor beta chains were read from a single sample in a study of shared clonotypes between healthy human individuals. Produced via immunoSEQ multiplex PCR; TCRdb's table is partial and in-frame only. The table includes about 600,000 clones, almost 97% detected once. The specimen was naive CD4+ T cells sorted from blood. The source of these receptors is a woman aged 25-40 years in good health. Both conserved end residues are part of each CDR3. Each record gives: J gene, V gene, CDR3 protein.

j_call: TRBJ2-7; v_call: TRBV6-1; cdr3_aa: CASSERDSSYEQYF
j_call: TRBJ1-4; v_call: TRBV19; cdr3_aa: CASSTGQLPRGNEKLFF
j_call: TRBJ1-1; v_call: TRBV6-1; cdr3_aa: CASSNIMNTEAFF
j_call: TRBJ2-2; v_call: TRBV5-1; cdr3_aa: CASSFRTGELFF
j_call: TRBJ1-1; v_call: TRBV6-6; cdr3_aa: CASSYSSQGAGGRAFF
j_call: TRBJ2-3; v_call: TRBV16; cdr3_aa: CASSQSNRLTDTQYF
j_call: TRBJ2-7; v_call: TRBV6-1; cdr3_aa: CASSEGRQGDEQYF
j_call: TRBJ1-5; v_call: TRBV7-5; cdr3_aa: CVRSLRTRRQPQHF
j_call: TRBJ1-1; v_call: TRBV19; cdr3_aa: CASLRDTINTEAFF
j_call: TRBJ1-2; v_call: TRBV6-1; cdr3_aa: CASSEFRVFSGYTF
j_call: .; v_call: TRBV19; cdr3_aa: CASSQSYEQYF
j_call: TRBJ2-7; v_call: TRBV6-5; cdr3_aa: CASSRWQQRYEQYF
j_call: TRBJ1-2; v_call: TRBV19; cdr3_aa: CASSRDTNYGYTF
j_call: TRBJ2-7; v_call: TRBV28; cdr3_aa: CASSLRAVAVYEQYF
j_call: TRBJ2-5; v_call: TRBV6-5; cdr3_aa: CASSGTVTSETQYF
j_call: TRBJ2-5; v_call: TRBV28; cdr3_aa: CASSYRGMETQYF
j_call: TRBJ2-1; v_call: TRBV11-3; cdr3_aa: CASSKGGPVTSEQFF
j_call: TRBJ2-7; v_call: TRBV29-1; cdr3_aa: CSVAFRQTRGYEQYF
j_call: TRBJ2-7; v_call: TRBV28; cdr3_aa: CASSLVGEVYEQYF
j_call: TRBJ1-5; v_call: TRBV18; cdr3_aa: CASSRTGTARGQPQHF
j_call: TRBJ2-7; v_call: TRBV5-1; cdr3_aa: CASSLAGATDEQYF
j_call: TRBJ1-3; v_call: TRBV28; cdr3_aa: CASSPKGATSGNTIYF
j_call: TRBJ1-2; v_call: TRBV6-1; cdr3_aa: CASIKRGHYGYTF
j_call: TRBJ1-5; v_call: TRBV28; cdr3_aa: CASSRTGSNQPQHF
j_call: TRBJ1-3; v_call: TRBV5-6; cdr3_aa: CASSLWSSGNTIYF
j_call: TRBJ2-7; v_call: TRBV11-2; cdr3_aa: CASSAGGSSYEQYF
j_call: TRBJ1-1; v_call: TRBV28; cdr3_aa: CATGQGGTEAFF
j_call: TRBJ2-5; v_call: TRBV28; cdr3_aa: CASSPSPGTAYQETQYF
j_call: TRBJ2-1; v_call: TRBV7-2; cdr3_aa: CASSFPGLAGNEQFF
j_call: TRBJ2-5; v_call: TRBV7-3; cdr3_aa: CASSRDGIGEQYF
j_call: TRBJ2-5; v_call: TRBV4-2; cdr3_aa: CASSQGYKEEETQYF
j_call: TRBJ1-1; v_call: TRBV4-1; cdr3_aa: CASSFLLRDRGSEAFF
j_call: TRBJ2-2; v_call: TRBV5-1; cdr3_aa: CASSLGASTGELFF
j_call: TRBJ2-2; v_call: TRBV5-1; cdr3_aa: CASNYLRRRRIWKLFF
j_call: TRBJ2-2; v_call: TRBV11-1; cdr3_aa: CASSPHGGELFF
j_call: TRBJ2-3; v_call: TRBV11-2; cdr3_aa: CASRRTSGKSTDTQYF
j_call: TRBJ2-4; v_call: TRBV2; cdr3_aa: CASSVSPGTKNIQYF
j_call: TRBJ2-1; v_call: TRBV6-5; cdr3_aa: CASSYNVGQGRNEQFF
j_call: TRBJ2-1; v_call: TRBV28; cdr3_aa: CASSFAPSSYNEQFF
j_call: TRBJ2-2; v_call: TRBV5-5; cdr3_aa: CASSLGTPNTGELFF
j_call: TRBJ2-1; v_call: TRBV11-1; cdr3_aa: CASSYRFGGGEQFF
j_call: TRBJ2-7; v_call: TRBV5-1; cdr3_aa: CASSLGPGREGREQYF
j_call: TRBJ2-1; v_call: TRBV15; cdr3_aa: CATSRGEGQSAYNEQFF
j_call: TRBJ2-1; v_call: TRBV6-6; cdr3_aa: CASSKKTGAPYNEQFF
j_call: TRBJ2-5; v_call: TRBV2; cdr3_aa: CASMLSINQETQYF
j_call: TRBJ1-2; v_call: TRBV28; cdr3_aa: CATSPGQGAPGGYTF